This note documents a single TCR beta chain sequence. This clone was detected many times. Its antigen is still unknown. No quality values exist for individual bases; no much larger clone is one base distant. The immunoSEQ Assay, a bias-controlled multiplex PCR, was used to amplify TCRbeta CDR3 regions from genomic DNA. The source study handled its data this way. Within the assay, amplification of reference gene primers was used to estimate how many nucleated cells each sample contained. To quantify the absolute abundance of each unique TCRbeta CDR3 rearrangement, sequence reads were collapsed and filtered. For each sample, productive Simpson clonality was calculated by taking the square root of Simpson's diversity index across productive rearrangements. This is the immuneACCESS table as TCRdb keeps it, with only in-frame sequences that have V and J called. A part of the clones is gone; compared with another copy, unresolved V genes explain less than half, and the rest is unexplained. The V and J calls and clone size were taken over from that table, and D and trimming were inferred from the DNA. The sample includes 100,000 to 150,000 clones, with around four fifths observed a single time. 10% to 15% of the sample lies in the top ten.

This sample was taken from a study of blood T cell repertoires in COVID-19 (dated by TCRdb to 2018 to 2020). Context from the whole study: Collaborator samples came from the United States, Italy and Spain and covered acute and convalescent phases of COVID-19. Where available, HLA class I and class II types were obtained from metadata supplied by the sample provider rather than from assay-based typing. The repertoires were made available in a free public database intended to serve as a resource for research on the immune response to SARS-CoV-2. The sample metadata nearly always contained a de-identified subject ID, COVID-19 status, age in years and sex. The samples were drawn from the first 160 participants of the ongoing ImmuneRACE study and from 1,254 subjects provided by 6 global collaborators. The dataset comprised deeply sampled blood TCRbeta repertoires from subjects exposed to, actively infected with, or recovered from COVID-19. The prospective study material was composed of cDNA or gDNA derived from T cells, B-cell-depleted T cells, or PBMCs.

CDR1 is given as SGHAT and CDR2 as FQNNGV, both from the germline V gene. The CDR3 numbers 14 residues from cysteine through phenylalanine. Just CDR3 DNA is preserved here, 42 bases in frame from base 1. For this chain, trimming is 11 bases at the V end and 2 bases at the J end, and the number of junction bases without a gene match is 8. Study-level results and caveats: How much clinical and demographic metadata was included differed by source and by participant, and the metadata was provided uncurated.

Each collaborating institution followed its own protocols to collect whole blood in K2EDTA tubes. For TCRbeta analysis, collaborator samples were shipped as frozen whole blood, as isolated PBMCs, or as DNA extracted from either sample type. The rearrangement joined TRBV11-2 to TRBJ2-1; TRBD2 aligns with 8 central bases. This receptor was taken from a man in his sixties with acute or convalescent COVID-19. Sequencing input: peripheral blood. Here the CDR3 is given as CACTSGSTYNEQFF. The sequenced DNA is TGTGCCTGTACAAGCGGGAGTACCTACAATGAGCAGTTCTTC. Where the CDR3 stops, the reference TRBV11-2 and TRBJ2-1 genes take over; the full variable domain is EAGVAQSPRYKIIEKRQSVAFWCNPISGHATLYWYQQILGQGPKLLIQFQNNGVVDDSQLPKDRFSAERLKGVDSTLKIQPAKLEDSAVYLCACTSGSTYNEQFFGPGTRLTVL.